This TCR beta chain was recorded in a study of CD8+ T cells in alopecia areata. On the study more broadly: The drug, oral tofacitinib, was given to treated patients at 5 to 10 mg twice daily. Tofacitinib exposure lasted 6 to 18 months, followed by 6 months off drug.

Extraction of RNA preceded its reverse transcription into cDNA, which served as the sequencing template. Repertoires were generated with immunoSEQ multiplex PCR, while TCRdb's copy carries only in-frame clones and drops some. The sample lists about 69,000 clones, approximately 60% seen once, with approximately 19% in the top ten. Here the sequenced sample was CD8+ T cells sorted from blood, taken at week 0. The sequence was obtained from a human donor with alopecia areata.

The CDR3 DNA reads TGTGCCAGCAGTGAATCCCCACGTGACGTTTGGGGGCAAGAGACCCAGTACTTC. Amino acids: CASSESPRDVWGQETQYF. The rearrangement uses TRBV25-1 and TRBJ2-5; D possibly matches TRBD1 or TRBD2 (5 bases each). The CDR3 sequence is 18 residues long. The germline V and J ends were trimmed by 1 base and 2 bases, with 20 bases remaining between them. From germline, CDR1 is MGHDK and CDR2 SYGVNS.